This T cell receptor (beta chain) was sequenced for a study of molecular identifiers for immune sequencing clone quantification. Generation of bulk TCR libraries relied on previously described methods and listed TCR primers. One entry per CDR3 protein, called by TCRdb with MiXCR from the PCR reads. The repertoire holds around 480,000 distinct CDR3 sequences, with over 20% as singletons. A note on this clonotype: The target antigen is unknown.

Overall study results and limits: Clonotypes surpassing 20 RNA copies contained over 97% of effector molecules, versus under 1% in naive cells.

The CDR3 totals 16 residues. V lost 5 bases, J lost 2 bases, and 8 bases stayed unmatched. Germline CDR1 is SEHNR and CDR2 is FQNEAQ (reference sequence). Sorting captured naive CD8 T cells as CD8+CD4-CCR7+CD45RA+. This TCR was sampled from a human donor in good health. Some libraries in this study had Jurkat cell RNA spiked in. Sequenced material: naive CD8+ T cells from blood, with Jurkat cell RNA spiked in. Noted subset: FACS-sorted CD8+CD4-CCR7+CD45RA+ naive T cells. The chain uses TRBV7-9 and TRBJ2-3; 9 nucleotides match TRBD1. The CDR3: CASSDHTGGITDTQYF. Here the CDR3 DNA reads TGTGCCAGCAGCGACCATACAGGGGGCATCACAGATACGCAGTATTTT.